What follows are 7 T cell receptor beta chains derived from one specimen sequenced in a study of T-cell memory formation after mild COVID-19. TCRdb itself ran the 5' RACE reads through MiXCR, one entry per CDR3 protein. The table includes 340,000 or so distinct CDR3 sequences, 10% to 15% detected once. Sequencing input: PBMCs or a T cell subset sorted from them (not recorded which). The receptor source for this set is a man younger than 30 who had mild COVID-19 (a few samples of this study predate the infection). Cell type and time point are not known.

This chain connects TRBV6-2 or TRBV6-3 to TRBJ1-2; D is perhaps TRBD1 (5 bases). The germline V and J ends were trimmed by 6 bases and 4 bases, with 15 bases remaining between them. This CDR3 is built from 14 residues. Germline V CDR1 and CDR2: MNHEY, SVGEGT. The CDR3 spells CASRIQQDVYGYTF. CDR3 DNA: TGTGCCAGCAGGATTCAACAGGATGTCTATGGCTACACCTTC.

The chain combines TRBV20-1 with TRBJ2-3; 9 positions match TRBD2. V lost 0 bases and J lost 4; bases outside the gene matches: 5. Germline lookup yields CDR1 DFQATT and CDR2 SNEGSKA (reference sequence). The CDR3 loop spans 15 amino acids. DNA of the CDR3: TGCAGTGCTAGAGATCCGGGACTAGCCCCAGATACGCAGTATTTT. Protein product: CSARDPGLAPDTQYF.

This clonotype was seen more than once but under ten times. V gene TRBV11-2 combines with J gene TRBJ1-4; a weak D match, TRBD1 (5 bases). The CDR3 is 16 residues long. Germline V CDR1 and CDR2: SGHAT, FQNNGV. Trimming took off 5 bases at V and 7 bases at J, with 20 bases between the two ends. The CDR3 DNA reads as TGTGCCAGCAGCCCCCCGCGGACACGTGGAGGTGAAAAACTGTTTTTT. It is translated as CASSPPRTRGGEKLFF.

This clonotype occurred a few times. V usage is TRBV6-5 and J usage is TRBJ1-5, with TRBD1 identical over 9 bases. The CDR3 has 14 residues. Unmatched junction bases numbered 6, after V lost 6 bases and J lost 6 bases. Germline assignment: CDR1 MNHEY and CDR2 SVGAGI. The CDR3 DNA reads as TGTGCCAGCAGAGGGACAGGGAGGGGTCAGCCCCAGCATTTT. Encoded protein: CASRGTGRGQPQHF.

This clonotype occurred a few times. This chain connects TRBV7-2 to TRBJ1-6, with 7 nucleotides matching TRBD1. The CDR3 extends over 16 amino acids. The ends lost 5 bases at V and 2 bases at J; junction bases unmatched: 6. Germline lookup yields CDR1 SGHTA and CDR2 FQGNSA. As DNA, the CDR3 is TGTGCCAGCAGCCGAACCGGGACAGCCTATAATTCACCCCTCCACTTT. Its protein product is CASSRTGTAYNSPLHF.

This clonotype has only a few counts. The V gene is TRBV5-1, the J gene TRBJ2-7; TRBD1 might be the D (5 bases). Germline CDR1 is SGHRS and CDR2 is YFSETQ. The CDR3 loop spans 15 amino acids. V was clipped by 0 bases and J by 6 bases, with 16 bases between them. The CDR3 DNA is TGCGCCAGCAGCTTGGAGATGGGGCGTACAGGCGAGCAGTACTTC. Translation gives CASSLEMGRTGEQYF. The variable domain in full, completed from reference TRBV5-1 and TRBJ2-7, reads KAGVTQTPRYLIKTRGQQVTLSCSPISGHRSVSWYQQTPGQGLQFLFEYFSETQRNKGNFPGRFSGRQFSNSRSEMNVSTLELGDSALYLCASSLEMGRTGEQYFGPGTRLTVT.

The gene calls are TRBV24-1 and TRBJ2-3; 9 bases match TRBD2. J lost 4 bases, V lost 4 bases, and 2 bases had no gene match. The CDR3 contains 14 residues. Looked up from germline, CDR1 is KGHDR and CDR2 is SFDVKD. CDR3: CATSERGGADTQYF. CDR3 sequence (DNA): TGTGCCACCAGTGAACGCGGGGGGGCAGATACGCAGTATTTT.